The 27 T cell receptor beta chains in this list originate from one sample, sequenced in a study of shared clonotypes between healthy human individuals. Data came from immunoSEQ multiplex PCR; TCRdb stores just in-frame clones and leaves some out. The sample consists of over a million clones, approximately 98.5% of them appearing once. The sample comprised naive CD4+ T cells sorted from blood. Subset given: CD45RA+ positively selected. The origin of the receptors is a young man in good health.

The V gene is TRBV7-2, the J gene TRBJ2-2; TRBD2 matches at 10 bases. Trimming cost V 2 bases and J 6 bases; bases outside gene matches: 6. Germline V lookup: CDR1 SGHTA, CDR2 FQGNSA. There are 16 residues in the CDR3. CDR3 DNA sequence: TGTGCCAGCAGCTTATCTAGCGGGAGAGTGCCCGGGGAGCTGTTTTTT. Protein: CASSLSSGRVPGELFF.

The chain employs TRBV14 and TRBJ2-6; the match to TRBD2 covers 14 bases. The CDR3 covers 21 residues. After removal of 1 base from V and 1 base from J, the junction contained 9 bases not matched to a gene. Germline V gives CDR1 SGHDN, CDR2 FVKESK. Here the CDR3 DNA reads TGTGCCAGCAGCCAAGCCCTAGGGACTAGCGGGAGAGGGTCTGGGGCCAACGTCCTGACTTTC. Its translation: CASSQALGTSGRGSGANVLTF.

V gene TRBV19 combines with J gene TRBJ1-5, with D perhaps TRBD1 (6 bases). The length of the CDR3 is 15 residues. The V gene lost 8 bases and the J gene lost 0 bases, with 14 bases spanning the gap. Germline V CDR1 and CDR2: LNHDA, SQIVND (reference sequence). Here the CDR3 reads CASSTGGYSNQPQHF. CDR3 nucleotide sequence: TGTGCCAGTTCGACAGGCGGATATAGCAATCAGCCCCAGCATTTT.

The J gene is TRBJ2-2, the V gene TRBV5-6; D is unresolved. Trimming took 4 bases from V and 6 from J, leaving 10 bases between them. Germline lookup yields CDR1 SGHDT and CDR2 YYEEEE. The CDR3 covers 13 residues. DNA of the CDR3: TGTGCCAGCAGCCCGACGCTAGCCGGGGAGCTGTTTTTT. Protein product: CASSPTLAGELFF.

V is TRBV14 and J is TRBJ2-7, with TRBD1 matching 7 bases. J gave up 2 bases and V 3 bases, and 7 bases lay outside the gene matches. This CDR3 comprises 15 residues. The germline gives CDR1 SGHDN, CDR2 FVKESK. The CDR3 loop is CASSQLGQETYEQYF. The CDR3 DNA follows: TGTGCCAGCAGCCAGCTCGGACAGGAGACCTACGAGCAGTACTTC.

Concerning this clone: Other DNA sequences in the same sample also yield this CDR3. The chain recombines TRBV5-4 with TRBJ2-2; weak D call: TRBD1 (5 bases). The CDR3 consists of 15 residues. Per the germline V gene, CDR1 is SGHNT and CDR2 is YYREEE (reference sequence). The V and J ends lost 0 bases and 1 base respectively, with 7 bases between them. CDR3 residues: CASSLGQLNTGELFF. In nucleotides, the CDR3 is TGTGCCAGCAGCTTGGGACAGCTGAACACCGGGGAGCTGTTTTTT.

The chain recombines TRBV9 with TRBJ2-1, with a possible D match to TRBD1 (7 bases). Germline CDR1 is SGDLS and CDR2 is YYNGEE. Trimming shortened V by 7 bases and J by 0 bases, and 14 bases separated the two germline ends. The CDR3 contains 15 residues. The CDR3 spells CASGGTAVSYNEQFF. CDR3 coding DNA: TGTGCCAGCGGGGGGACAGCCGTCTCCTACAATGAGCAGTTCTTC.

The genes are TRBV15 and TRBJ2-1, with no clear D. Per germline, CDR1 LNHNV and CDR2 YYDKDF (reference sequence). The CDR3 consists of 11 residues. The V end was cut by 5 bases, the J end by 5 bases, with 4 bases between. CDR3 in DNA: TGTGCCACCAGCGTCGACAATGAGCAGTTCTTC. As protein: CATSVDNEQFF.

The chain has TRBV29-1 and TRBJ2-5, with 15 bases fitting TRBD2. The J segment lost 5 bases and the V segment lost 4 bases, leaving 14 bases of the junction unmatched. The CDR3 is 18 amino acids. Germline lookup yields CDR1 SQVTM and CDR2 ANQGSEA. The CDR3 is CSVVPGTSGRREVETQYF. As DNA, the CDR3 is TGCAGCGTTGTTCCCGGGACTAGCGGGAGGCGGGAGGTCGAGACCCAGTACTTC.

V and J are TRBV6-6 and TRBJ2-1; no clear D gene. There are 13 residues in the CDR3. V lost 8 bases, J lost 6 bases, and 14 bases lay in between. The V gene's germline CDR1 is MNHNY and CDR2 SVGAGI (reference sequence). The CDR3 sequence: CASQMALSNEQFF. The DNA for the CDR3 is TGTGCCAGCCAAATGGCGCTCAGCAATGAGCAGTTCTTC.

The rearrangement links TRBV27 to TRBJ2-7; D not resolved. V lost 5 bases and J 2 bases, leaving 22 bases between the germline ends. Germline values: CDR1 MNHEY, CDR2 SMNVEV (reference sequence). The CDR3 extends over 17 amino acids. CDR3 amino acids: CASSVTPAPYGPYEQYF. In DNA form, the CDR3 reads TGTGCCAGCAGTGTTACCCCCGCCCCCTACGGGCCCTACGAGCAGTACTTC.

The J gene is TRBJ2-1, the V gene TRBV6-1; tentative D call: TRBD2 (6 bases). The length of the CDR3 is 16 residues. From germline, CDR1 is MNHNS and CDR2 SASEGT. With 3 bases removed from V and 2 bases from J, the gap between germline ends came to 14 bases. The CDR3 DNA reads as TGTGCCAGCAGTGAGGCCTACGGCGGGACCTACAATGAGCAGTTCTTC. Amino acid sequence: CASSEAYGGTYNEQFF.

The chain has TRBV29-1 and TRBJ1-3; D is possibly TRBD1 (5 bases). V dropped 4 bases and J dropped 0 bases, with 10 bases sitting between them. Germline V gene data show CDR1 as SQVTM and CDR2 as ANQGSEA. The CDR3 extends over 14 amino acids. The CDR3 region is CSVGGRSSGNTIYF. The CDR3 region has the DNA TGCAGCGTTGGGGGCCGTTCCTCTGGAAACACCATATATTTT. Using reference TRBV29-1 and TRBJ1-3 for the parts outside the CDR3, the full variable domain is SAVISQKPSRDICQRGTSLTIQCQVDSQVTMMFWYRQQPGQSLTLIATANQGSEATYESGFVIDKFPISRPNLTFSTLTVSNMSPEDSSIYLCSVGGRSSGNTIYFGEGSWLTVV.

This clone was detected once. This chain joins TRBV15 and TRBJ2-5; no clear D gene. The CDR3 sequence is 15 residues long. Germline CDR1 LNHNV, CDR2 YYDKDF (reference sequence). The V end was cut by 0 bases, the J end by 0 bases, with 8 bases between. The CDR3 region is CATSRDRRNQETQYF. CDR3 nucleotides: TGTGCCACCAGCAGAGATCGGAGAAACCAAGAGACCCAGTACTTC.

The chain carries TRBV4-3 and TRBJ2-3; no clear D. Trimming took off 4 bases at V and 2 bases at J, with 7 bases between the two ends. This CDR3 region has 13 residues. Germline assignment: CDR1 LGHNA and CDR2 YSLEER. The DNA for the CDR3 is TGCGCCAGCAGCCTACTGCCCACAGATACGCAGTATTTT. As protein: CASSLLPTDTQYF.

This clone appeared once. This CDR3 is CASRGGSGTSEKLFF. CDR3 DNA: TGTGCCAGTAGGGGCGGAAGTGGGACTTCTGAAAAACTGTTTTTT. The chain links TRBV19 to TRBJ1-4; a possible D gene is TRBD1 (5 bases). The CDR3 totals 15 residues. CDR1 and CDR2 (germline): LNHDA, SQIVND (reference sequence). V was clipped by 6 bases and J by 7 bases, with 18 bases between them.

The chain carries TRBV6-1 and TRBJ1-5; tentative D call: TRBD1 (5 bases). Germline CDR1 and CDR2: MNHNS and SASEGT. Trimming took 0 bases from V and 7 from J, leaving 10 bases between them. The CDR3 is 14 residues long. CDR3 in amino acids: CASSEAARAQPQHF. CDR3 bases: TGTGCCAGCAGTGAAGCTGCCAGGGCACAGCCCCAGCATTTT.

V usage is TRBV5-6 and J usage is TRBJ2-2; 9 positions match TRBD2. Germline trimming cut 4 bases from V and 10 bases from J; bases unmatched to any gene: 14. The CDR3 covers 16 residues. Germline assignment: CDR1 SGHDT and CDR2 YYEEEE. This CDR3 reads CASSPLLAGDDLELFF. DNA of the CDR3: TGTGCCAGCAGCCCTCTTTTAGCGGGAGACGATCTGGAGCTGTTTTTT.

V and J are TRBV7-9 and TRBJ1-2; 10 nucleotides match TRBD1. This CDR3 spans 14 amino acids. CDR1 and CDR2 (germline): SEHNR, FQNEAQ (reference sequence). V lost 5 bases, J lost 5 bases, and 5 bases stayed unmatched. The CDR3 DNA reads TGTGCCAGCAGCGCGACAGGGGGCGGGTATGGCTACACCTTC. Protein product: CASSATGGGYGYTF.

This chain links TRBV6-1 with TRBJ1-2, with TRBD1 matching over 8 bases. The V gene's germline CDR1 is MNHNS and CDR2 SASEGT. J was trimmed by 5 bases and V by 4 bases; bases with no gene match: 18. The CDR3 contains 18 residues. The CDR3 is CASSAPGQGAPEGYGYTF. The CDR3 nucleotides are TGTGCCAGCAGTGCACCTGGCCAGGGGGCCCCCGAGGGATATGGCTACACCTTC.

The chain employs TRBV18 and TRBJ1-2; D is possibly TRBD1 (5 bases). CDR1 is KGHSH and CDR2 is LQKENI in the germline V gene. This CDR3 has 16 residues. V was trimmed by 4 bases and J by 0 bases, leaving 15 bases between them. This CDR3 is CASSLGTQTTNYGYTF. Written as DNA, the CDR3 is TGTGCCAGCTCACTAGGGACTCAAACGACTAACTATGGCTACACCTTC.

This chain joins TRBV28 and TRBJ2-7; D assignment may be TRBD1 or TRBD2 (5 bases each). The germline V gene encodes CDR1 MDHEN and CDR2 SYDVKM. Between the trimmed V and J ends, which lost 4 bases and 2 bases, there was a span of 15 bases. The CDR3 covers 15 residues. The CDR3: CASSSLGTVTYEQYF. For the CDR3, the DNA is TGTGCCAGCAGTTCTCTCGGGACGGTGACCTACGAGCAGTACTTC.

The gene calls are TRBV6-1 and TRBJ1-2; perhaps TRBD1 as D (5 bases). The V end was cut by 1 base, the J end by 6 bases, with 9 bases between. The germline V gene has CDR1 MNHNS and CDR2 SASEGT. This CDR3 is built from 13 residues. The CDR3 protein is CASSEVPDNGYTF. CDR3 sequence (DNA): TGTGCCAGCAGTGAAGTACCGGACAATGGCTACACCTTC.

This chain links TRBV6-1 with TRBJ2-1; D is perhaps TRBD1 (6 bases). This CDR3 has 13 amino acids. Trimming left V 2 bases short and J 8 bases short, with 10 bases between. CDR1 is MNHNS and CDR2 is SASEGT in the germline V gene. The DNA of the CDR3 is TGTGCCAGCAGTGAAATACAGGGCGATGAGCAGTTCTTC. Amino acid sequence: CASSEIQGDEQFF.

As DNA, the CDR3 is TGTGCCAGCAGCCCGGTAACGGGGCTAGCGGGAGGGAAGAATACGCAGTATTTT. Translated, it gives CASSPVTGLAGGKNTQYF. J is TRBJ2-3 and V is TRBV11-2; 12 bases fit TRBD2. The germline CDR1 and CDR2 sequences are SGHAT and FQNNGV. CDR3 length equals 18 residues. V gave up 5 bases and J gave up 7 bases; unmatched junction bases: 16.

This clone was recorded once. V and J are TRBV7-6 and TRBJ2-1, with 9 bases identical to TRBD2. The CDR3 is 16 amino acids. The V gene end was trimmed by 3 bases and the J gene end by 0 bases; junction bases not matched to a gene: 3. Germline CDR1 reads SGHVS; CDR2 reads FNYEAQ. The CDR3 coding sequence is TGTGCCAGCAGCTTCCTAGCGGGGTCCTCCTACAATGAGCAGTTCTTC. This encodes CASSFLAGSSYNEQFF. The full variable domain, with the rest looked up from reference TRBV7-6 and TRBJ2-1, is GAGVSQSPRYKVTKRGQDVALRCDPISGHVSLYWYRQALGQGPEFLTYFNYEAQQDKSGLPNDRFSAERPEGSISTLTIQRTEQRDSAMYRCASSFLAGSSYNEQFFGPGTRLTVL.

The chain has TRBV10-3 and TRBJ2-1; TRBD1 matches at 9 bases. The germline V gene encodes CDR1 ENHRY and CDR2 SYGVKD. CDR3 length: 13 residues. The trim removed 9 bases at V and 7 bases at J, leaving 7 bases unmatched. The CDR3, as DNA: TGTGCCATTACTGGACAGGGGAGGAATGAGCAGTTCTTC. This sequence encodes CAITGQGRNEQFF.